The sample holds a few counts of the clone carrying this TCR beta chain. The sample comes from a study of T cell repertoires in cytomegalovirus infection. In TCRdb, the reads were re-called with MiXCR into one record per CDR3 protein. Altogether about 450,000 distinct CDR3 sequences are present, roughly 30% being singletons, with the ten largest covering roughly 13%. The sample taken for sequencing was PBMCs. The receptor's source is a human donor in good health (CMV status not recorded). Some clones in this sample may be carry-over from other donors' samples.

The CDR3 nucleotides are TGTGCCACCATAGGACAGGACACTGCAAATCAGCCCCAGCATTTT. Translating gives CATIGQDTANQPQHF. The chain employs TRBV28 and TRBJ1-5, with 7 nucleotides matching TRBD1. V was clipped by 10 bases and J by 4 bases; unmatched bases: 13. Germline lookup yields CDR1 MDHEN and CDR2 SYDVKM. This CDR3 contains 15 residues.